The 25 T cell receptor beta chains listed next were all sequenced from one sample in a study of control samples from healthy donors and cancer patients. Produced via immunoSEQ multiplex PCR; TCRdb's table is partial and in-frame only. The sample has around 70,000 clones; over 90% are singletons. The sequenced sample was blood. Every receptor here comes from a woman in her twenties or thirties in good health.

The chain joins TRBV27 to TRBJ2-1, with a weak D call TRBD2 (5 bases). V gave up 11 bases and J gave up 3 bases, with 11 bases separating them. The germline CDR1 and CDR2 sequences are MNHEY and SMNVEV (reference sequence). The CDR3 contains 12 residues. The CDR3 loop reads CASGLDYNEQFF. DNA of the CDR3: TGTGCCTCCGGACTCGACTACAATGAGCAGTTCTTC.

V gene TRBV7-9 combines with J gene TRBJ1-2; D remains ambiguous. CDR3 length: 13 residues. V lost 1 base and J 7 bases, leaving 10 bases between the germline ends. In germline, CDR1 is SEHNR, CDR2 FQNEAQ (reference sequence). The CDR3 nucleotides are TGTGCCAGCAGCTTAGATCCCGTTGGTGGCTACACCTTC. It specifies CASSLDPVGGYTF.

The chain couples TRBV14 to TRBJ1-3; D is unresolved. Per germline, CDR1 SGHDN and CDR2 FVKESK. V was clipped by 1 base and J by 5 bases, with 3 bases between them. The CDR3 contains 12 residues. The CDR3 coding sequence is TGTGCCAGCAGCCAAGCTCGAAACACCATATATTTT. It specifies CASSQARNTIYF.

The chain couples TRBV19 to TRBJ1-4; no definite D call. Germline V gene data show CDR1 as LNHDA and CDR2 as SQIVND (reference sequence). The CDR3 contains 14 residues. The V end lost 5 bases, the J end lost 6 bases, and 13 bases lay between the germline ends. The DNA of the CDR3 is TGTGCCAGTAGTCCGTCGGAACCTTATGAAAAACTGTTTTTT. Protein: CASSPSEPYEKLFF. Full variable domain (missing parts from reference TRBV19 and TRBJ1-4): DGGITQSPKYLFRKEGQNVTLSCEQNLNHDAMYWYRQDPGQGLRLIYYSQIVNDFQKGDIAEGYSVSREKKESFPLTVTSAQKNPTAFYLCASSPSEPYEKLFFGSGTQLSVL.

The gene calls are TRBV12-3 or TRBV12-4 and TRBJ1-1; unclear D gene. The CDR3 sequence is 13 residues long. Trimming shortened V by 6 bases and J by 5 bases, and 13 bases separated the two germline ends. CDR3 amino acids: CASSPTGETEAFF. CDR3 in DNA: TGTGCCAGCAGCCCGACTGGAGAAACTGAAGCTTTCTTT.

The CDR3 DNA reads TGTGCCAGCAGCTTTCCGGGACAGGGAAGCACCGGGGAGCTGTTTTTT. Translating it yields CASSFPGQGSTGELFF. This rearrangement joins TRBV5-4 to TRBJ2-2; 9 positions match TRBD1. This CDR3 region has 16 residues. Germline V gives CDR1 SGHNT, CDR2 YYREEE (reference sequence). Trimming cost V 2 bases and J 4 bases; bases outside gene matches: 6.

The chain joins TRBV13 to TRBJ1-5; D unclear. Germline CDR1 is PRHDT and CDR2 is FYEKMQ (reference sequence). The ends were cut back, 0 bases at V and 8 bases at J, with 8 bases in the middle. This CDR3 has 13 residues. The CDR3 bases are TGTGCCAGCAGCTTAGGAGGGTCGGAGCCCCAGCATTTT. Translated, it gives CASSLGGSEPQHF.

The chain employs TRBV19 and TRBJ1-3; maybe TRBD1 (5 bases). CDR3 length: 15 amino acids. V lost 1 base, J lost 8 bases, and 15 bases lay in between. CDR1 is LNHDA, CDR2 SQIVND, per germline (reference sequence). CDR3 sequence (DNA): TGTGCCAGTAGTATAGGTGGCAGGAAGACAGACACCATATATTTT. Encoded protein: CASSIGGRKTDTIYF.

As for this clone: This sample also contains other DNA sequences that code for the same CDR3. This rearrangement joins TRBV7-6 to TRBJ2-2; TRBD2 agrees at 10 bases. The ends lost 1 base at V and 5 bases at J; junction bases unmatched: 4. The CDR3 totals 16 residues. Germline CDR1 and CDR2: SGHVS and FNYEAQ. This chain's CDR3 is CASSLEGLATTGELFF. The DNA of the CDR3 is TGTGCCAGCAGCTTAGAGGGACTAGCGACGACCGGGGAGCTGTTTTTT.

The chain recombines TRBV7-8 with TRBJ2-5; D is tentatively TRBD1 or TRBD2 (6 bases each). Deletions cut 1 base from V and 5 bases from J, with 14 bases between. The CDR3 runs to 15 residues. Germline CDR1 is SGHVS and CDR2 is FQNEAQ. The CDR3 DNA follows: TGTGCCAGCAGCTTAGTATCGGGGGCGGGGGAGACCCAGTACTTC. Residues: CASSLVSGAGETQYF.

This chain connects TRBV5-4 to TRBJ2-2; D may correspond to TRBD1 or TRBD2 (5 bases each). From germline, CDR1 is SGHNT and CDR2 YYREEE (reference sequence). The CDR3 totals 15 residues. V lost 4 bases to trimming and J lost 6 bases, with 16 bases between them. In DNA, the CDR3 is TGTGCCAGCAGCCAAGGGACCCCCGGTTCCGGGGAGCTGTTTTTT. Its translation is CASSQGTPGSGELFF.

V is TRBV2 and J is TRBJ2-1; perhaps TRBD1 as D (5 bases). V was clipped by 6 bases and J by 8 bases, with 14 bases between them. CDR3 length: 13 amino acids. CDR1 and CDR2 (germline): SNHLY, FYNNEI. The CDR3, as DNA: TGTGCCAGCAGAGCTAACACAGGCCATGAGCAGTTCTTC. Translating it yields CASRANTGHEQFF.

This chain connects TRBV24-1 to TRBJ1-5; D gene unclear. V shed 4 bases and J shed 6 bases, with 12 bases lying between them. Germline CDR1 and CDR2: KGHDR and SFDVKD. This CDR3 spans 14 amino acids. As DNA, the CDR3 is TGTGCCACCAGTGAGGGCAGTCTTTCTCAGCCCCAGCATTTT. Translating it yields CATSEGSLSQPQHF.

This chain links TRBV6-1 with TRBJ1-5, with unresolved D. This CDR3 spans 14 amino acids. Germline V gives CDR1 MNHNS, CDR2 SASEGT. The V gene lost 3 bases and the J gene lost 0 bases, with 6 bases spanning the gap. The CDR3 sequence: CASSDMDSNQPQHF. In DNA, the CDR3 is TGTGCCAGCAGTGACATGGATAGCAATCAGCCCCAGCATTTT.

The rearrangement uses TRBV4-1 and TRBJ1-5; D gene unclear. The CDR3 has 15 amino acids. Per the germline V gene, CDR1 is MGHRA and CDR2 is YSYEKL. Between the trimmed V and J ends, which lost 1 base and 6 bases, there was a span of 13 bases. The CDR3 sequence: CASSQVRGGVQPQHF. CDR3 DNA sequence: TGCGCCAGCAGCCAAGTTCGGGGAGGAGTTCAGCCCCAGCATTTT.

This chain connects TRBV28 to TRBJ1-5; 7 positions match TRBD1. V lost 5 bases to trimming and J lost 2 bases; unmatched junction nucleotides: 9. CDR1 and CDR2 from the germline V gene are MDHEN and SYDVKM. CDR3 length equals 16 residues. CDR3 coding DNA: TGTGCCAGCAGTCAACAGGGTACAGGGGGCAATCAGCCCCAGCATTTT. It yields the protein CASSQQGTGGNQPQHF. Supplemented by reference TRBV28 and TRBJ1-5, the full variable domain reads DVKVTQSSRYLVKRTGEKVFLECVQDMDHENMFWYRQDPGLGLRLIYFSYDVKMKEKGDIPEGYSVSREKKERFSLILESASTNQTSMYLCASSQQGTGGNQPQHFGDGTRLSIL.

The chain carries TRBV9 and TRBJ1-4; tentative D call: TRBD1 (5 bases). Germline V gene sequence: CDR1 SGDLS, CDR2 YYNGEE. CDR3 length equals 15 residues. Trimming shortened V by 0 bases and J by 7 bases, and 13 bases separated the two germline ends. For the CDR3, the DNA is TGTGCCAGCAGCGTAGATCGGCAGGGAGCTGAAAAACTGTTTTTT. It specifies CASSVDRQGAEKLFF.

This rearrangement joins TRBV30 to TRBJ1-2; D uncertain. The CDR3 has 12 residues. V was shortened by 4 bases and J by 5 bases, with 11 bases between the two germline ends. Germline assignment: CDR1 GTSNPN and CDR2 SVGIG (reference sequence). The CDR3 reads CAWTNGQYGYTF. In nucleotides, the CDR3 is TGTGCCTGGACCAACGGCCAGTATGGCTACACCTTC.

The V call is TRBV4-1, the J call TRBJ1-4; perhaps TRBD1 as D (5 bases). CDR1 and CDR2 from the germline V gene are MGHRA and YSYEKL. The length of the CDR3 is 15 residues. Trimming removed 4 bases from V and 5 bases from J, with 14 bases in between. The CDR3: CASSLPGTGNEKLFF. As DNA, the CDR3 is TGCGCCAGCAGCCTTCCCGGGACGGGGAATGAAAAACTGTTTTTT.

This rearrangement joins TRBV28 to TRBJ1-6; TRBD1 matches 7 bases. Trimming at V came to 5 bases and at J to 4 bases, leaving 5 bases not matched to a gene. Germline V CDR1 and CDR2: MDHEN, SYDVKM. The CDR3 runs 15 residues. Here the CDR3 DNA reads TGTGCCAGCAGTCTAGGACAGGCGTATAATTCACCCCTCCACTTT. Protein product: CASSLGQAYNSPLHF.

V gene TRBV5-4 combines with J gene TRBJ1-3, with a possible D match to TRBD1 (6 bases). In germline, CDR1 is SGHNT, CDR2 YYREEE (reference sequence). Trimming shortened V by 2 bases and J by 4 bases, and 19 bases separated the two germline ends. The CDR3 length is 17 residues. CDR3 nucleotides: TGTGCCAGCAGCTTCGGAGGGGGAATATACTCGGGAAACACCATATATTTT. It encodes CASSFGGGIYSGNTIYF.

The CDR3 DNA is TGTGCCAGCTCACCCGGCCTAACTCAGGGTGAGCAGTTCTTC. This gives the protein CASSPGLTQGEQFF. The chain employs TRBV18 and TRBJ2-1; D might be TRBD1 (5 bases). The CDR3 sequence is 14 residues long. The V and J ends lost 3 bases and 9 bases respectively, with 15 bases between them. CDR1 and CDR2 (germline): KGHSH, LQKENI.

V gene TRBV19 combines with J gene TRBJ2-2, with D possibly TRBD2 on 6 matching bases. Trimming removed 6 bases from V and 8 bases from J, with 10 bases in between. Germline assignment: CDR1 LNHDA and CDR2 SQIVND (reference sequence). The CDR3 contains 12 residues. The DNA of the CDR3 is TGTGCCAGTAGGGAGGGGATAGGGGAGCTGTTTTTT. Translated: CASREGIGELFF. The variable domain in full, with the rest retrieved from reference TRBV19 and TRBJ2-2, is DGGITQSPKYLFRKEGQNVTLSCEQNLNHDAMYWYRQDPGQGLRLIYYSQIVNDFQKGDIAEGYSVSREKKESFPLTVTSAQKNPTAFYLCASREGIGELFFGEGSRLTVL.

This chain joins TRBV3-1 (or the pseudogene TRBV3-2) and TRBJ2-5, with 8 bases fitting TRBD2. Germline V gene data show CDR1 as LGHDT and CDR2 as YNNKEL (reference sequence). Germline trimming cut 5 bases from V and 4 bases from J; bases unmatched to any gene: 9. CDR3 length: 15 residues. This CDR3 reads CASSLLSGGRETQYF. The CDR3 region has the DNA TGTGCCAGCAGCTTATTATCGGGGGGGCGAGAGACCCAGTACTTC.

This clone was counted a single time. This chain connects TRBV9 to TRBJ2-1; D unclear. The germline gives CDR1 SGDLS, CDR2 YYNGEE. CDR3 length: 13 residues. Deletions cut 2 bases from V and 9 bases from J, with 12 bases between. The CDR3 spells CASSVPYKGEQFF. DNA of the CDR3: TGTGCCAGCAGCGTCCCGTATAAGGGTGAGCAGTTCTTC.